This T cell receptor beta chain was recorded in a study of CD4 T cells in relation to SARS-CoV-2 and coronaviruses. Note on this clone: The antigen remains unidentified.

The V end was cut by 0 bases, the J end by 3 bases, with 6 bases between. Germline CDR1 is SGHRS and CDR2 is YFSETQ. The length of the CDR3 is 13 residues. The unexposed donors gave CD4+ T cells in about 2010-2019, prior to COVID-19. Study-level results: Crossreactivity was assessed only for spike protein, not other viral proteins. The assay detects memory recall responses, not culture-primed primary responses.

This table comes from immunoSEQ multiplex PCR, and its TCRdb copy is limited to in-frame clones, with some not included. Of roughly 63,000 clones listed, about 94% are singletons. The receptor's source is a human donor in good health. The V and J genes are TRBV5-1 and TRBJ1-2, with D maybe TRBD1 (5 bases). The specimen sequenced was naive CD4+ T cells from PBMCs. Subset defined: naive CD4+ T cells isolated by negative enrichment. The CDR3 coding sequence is TGCGCCAGCAGCTTGGAAGGGGACTATGGCTACACCTTC. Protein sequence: CASSLEGDYGYTF.